The present T cell receptor (beta chain) was sequenced within a study of shared clonotypes between healthy human individuals. Turning to the study itself: A couple of female and a few male donors aged 18 to 49 were enrolled.

Terminally differentiated effector memory CD45RA+ cells were left out of the naive CD8 fraction, which was CD45RO-negative and positively selected for CCR7. All donors were healthy HIV-negative adults lacking recent acute infections or vaccinations. In the case of this clone: Its antigen is currently unknown.

Sequencing used immunoSEQ multiplex PCR; TCRdb keeps in-frame clones, though not all of them. The profile covers about 2.1 million clones, with roughly 91% appearing a single time and roughly 1.7% taken by the ten largest. This CDR3 has 14 amino acids. V was trimmed by 6 bases and J by 2 bases, leaving 14 bases between them. In germline, CDR1 is SEHNR, CDR2 FQNEAQ (reference sequence). General observations from the study: All-four-donor shared clonotypes had higher generation probabilities than non-shared clonotypes did. When naive CD4 clonotypes were compared across a handful of donors, around 5% were shared.

The material sequenced was naive CD8+ T cells from PBMCs. The sequence was collected from a man younger than 30 in good health. Some clones in this sample may be carry-over from other donors' samples. The chain combines TRBV7-9 with TRBJ2-7, with D maybe TRBD1 (6 bases). Here the CDR3 DNA reads TGTGCCAGCAGGCCGGACAGTACCACCTACGAGCAGTACTTC. It is translated as CASRPDSTTYEQYF. Complete variable domain (other parts from reference TRBV7-9 and TRBJ2-7): DTGVSQNPRHKITKRGQNVTFRCDPISEHNRLYWYRQTLGQGPEFLTYFQNEAQLEKSRLLSDRFSAERPKGSFSTLEIQRTEQGDSAMYLCASRPDSTTYEQYFGPGTRLTVT.